The present TCR beta chain was sequenced within a study of OX40 agonist ivuxolimab in advanced cancers. Using immunoSEQ multiplex PCR, the repertoire was profiled, and TCRdb retains in-frame clones only, with some absent. Here the sample spans more than 60,000 clones, 85% being singletons. CDR3 length: 14 amino acids. The V gene end was trimmed by 5 bases and the J gene end by 7 bases; junction bases not matched to a gene: 10. In germline, CDR1 is MNHNY, CDR2 SVGAGI (reference sequence). The rearrangement joins TRBV6-6 to TRBJ1-2; TRBD1 agrees at 7 bases. The clonotype comes from an adult with an advanced solid tumor such as melanoma, head and neck, liver or kidney cancer. The material was CD4+ or CD8+ T cells sorted from blood, obtained in a trial of the OX40 agonist ivuxolimab. For the CDR3, the DNA is TGTGCCAGCAGTCCCGACAGGGTATCTGCTGGCTACACCTTC. It is translated as CASSPDRVSAGYTF.